The sequence of this TCR beta chain was determined in a study of blood T cell repertoires in COVID-19. The table came from immunoSEQ multiplex PCR; TCRdb's copy has only in-frame clones and leaves some out. The sample shows some 140,000 clones, roughly 84% of them seen only once. Enrollees, roughly 18 to 90 years old, lived in about two dozen US areas. CDR1 SQVTM and CDR2 ANQGSEA come from the germline V gene. The junction had 6 bases not matched to a gene; V was cut back by 7 bases and J by 2 bases. The CDR3 extends over 14 amino acids. The sequencing sample was made of PBMCs or T cells enriched from blood (not recorded which). The receptor was isolated from a man between 35 and 55 years old with acute COVID-19. V usage is TRBV29-1 and J usage is TRBJ2-7, with 12 bases that match TRBD2. CDR3 in DNA: TGCAGCGGCCGGACTAGCGGGGCCACCTACGAGCAGTACTTC. It codes for CSGRTSGATYEQYF.